This passage covers 6 T cell receptor beta chains from one sample sequenced in a study of tumour-infiltrating T cells in Burkitt lymphoma. Here immunoSEQ multiplex PCR was the method, and the copy in TCRdb shows in-frame clones only, minus some. In the table there are 43,000 or so clones, around 29% of which are singletons. Source material: tumor tissue. The receptors derive from a human donor with Burkitt lymphoma.

The chain has TRBV4-2 and TRBJ2-7, with TRBD2 matching 13 bases. V gave up 1 base and J gave up 3 bases; unmatched junction bases: 0. Germline CDR1 and CDR2: LGHNA and YNFKEQ. This CDR3 has 15 amino acids. The CDR3 region has the DNA TGTGCCAGCAGCCAAGGACTAGCGGGGGGCTACGAGCAGTACTTC. Protein: CASSQGLAGGYEQYF.

The chain joins TRBV5-1 to TRBJ2-2, with no clear D. Germline values: CDR1 SGHRS, CDR2 YFSETQ. The V and J ends lost 0 bases and 3 bases respectively, with 12 bases between them. The CDR3 consists of 16 residues. The CDR3 here is CASSLGTNPDTGELFF. DNA for the CDR3: TGCGCCAGCAGCTTGGGTACGAATCCGGACACCGGGGAGCTGTTTTTT. The complete variable domain, with remaining parts taken from reference TRBV5-1 and TRBJ2-2, reads KAGVTQTPRYLIKTRGQQVTLSCSPISGHRSVSWYQQTPGQGLQFLFEYFSETQRNKGNFPGRFSGRQFSNSRSEMNVSTLELGDSALYLCASSLGTNPDTGELFFGEGSRLTVL.

V usage is TRBV4-1 and J usage is TRBJ1-4; 8 positions agree with TRBD1. The CDR3 extends over 15 amino acids. Germline V gives CDR1 MGHRA, CDR2 YSYEKL. The junction had 5 bases not matched to a gene; V was cut back by 0 bases and J by 8 bases. The CDR3 DNA sequence: TGCGCCAGCAGCCAAGAGGACAGGGTCAGGGAAAAACTGTTTTTT. Its protein product is CASSQEDRVREKLFF.

This clone showed up just a few times. This rearrangement joins TRBV14 to TRBJ1-6; no reliable D call. The CDR3 is 13 residues long. Trimming removed 1 base at V and 9 bases at J, with 7 bases between. Germline CDR1 is SGHDN and CDR2 is FVKESK. This CDR3 reads CASSQATGSPLHF. The CDR3 nucleotides read TGTGCCAGCAGCCAAGCGACTGGTTCACCCCTCCACTTT. Looking up the rest from reference TRBV14 and TRBJ1-6 gives the full variable domain: EAGVTQFPSHSVIEKGQTVTLRCDPISGHDNLYWYRRVMGKEIKFLLHFVKESKQDESGMPNNRFLAERTGGTYSTLKVQPAELEDSGVYFCASSQATGSPLHFGNGTRLTVT.

This clone was detected a few times. This rearrangement joins TRBV5-1 to TRBJ2-5; D uncertain. V was cut by 1 base and J by 3 bases, with 7 bases left in between. Germline V lookup: CDR1 SGHRS, CDR2 YFSETQ. This CDR3 spans 13 amino acids. The CDR3 sequence: CASSLMGKETQYF. The CDR3 region has the DNA TGCGCCAGCAGCTTGATGGGGAAAGAGACCCAGTACTTC.

The chain couples TRBV18 to TRBJ1-1, with D possibly being TRBD1 (6 bases). CDR3 length: 12 amino acids. Germline V gene data show CDR1 as KGHSH and CDR2 as LQKENI. V lost 2 bases to trimming and J lost 8 bases, with 9 bases between them. This CDR3 is CASSPMGAEAFF. In DNA form, the CDR3 reads TGTGCCAGCTCACCAATGGGGGCCGAAGCTTTCTTT.